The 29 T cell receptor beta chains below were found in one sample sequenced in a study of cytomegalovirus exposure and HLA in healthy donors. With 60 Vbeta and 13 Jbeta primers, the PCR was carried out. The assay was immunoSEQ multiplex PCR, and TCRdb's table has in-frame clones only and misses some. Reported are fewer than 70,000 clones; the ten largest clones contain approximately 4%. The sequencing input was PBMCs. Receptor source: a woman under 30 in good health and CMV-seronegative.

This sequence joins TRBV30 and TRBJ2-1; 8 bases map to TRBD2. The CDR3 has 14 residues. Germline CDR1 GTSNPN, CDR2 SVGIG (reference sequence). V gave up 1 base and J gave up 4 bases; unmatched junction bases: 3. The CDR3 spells CAWSELAGYNEQFF. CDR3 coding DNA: TGTGCCTGGAGTGAGCTAGCGGGTTACAATGAGCAGTTCTTC.

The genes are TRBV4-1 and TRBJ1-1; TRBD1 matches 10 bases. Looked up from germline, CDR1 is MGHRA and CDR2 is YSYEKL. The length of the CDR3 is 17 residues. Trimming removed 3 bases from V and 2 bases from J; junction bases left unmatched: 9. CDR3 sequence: CASSQSRDRGQNTEAFF. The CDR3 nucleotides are TGCGCCAGCAGCCAGTCCCGGGACAGGGGCCAAAACACTGAAGCTTTCTTT.

The CDR3 DNA sequence: TGCGCCAGCAGCCAGACAGGGTCGGGAAACACCATATATTTT. This translates into CASSQTGSGNTIYF. The genes are TRBV4-1 and TRBJ1-3; 7 bases agree with TRBD1. This CDR3 spans 14 amino acids. Germline CDR1 and CDR2: MGHRA and YSYEKL. V was pared by 3 bases and J by 4 bases, with 3 bases of the junction left unmatched.

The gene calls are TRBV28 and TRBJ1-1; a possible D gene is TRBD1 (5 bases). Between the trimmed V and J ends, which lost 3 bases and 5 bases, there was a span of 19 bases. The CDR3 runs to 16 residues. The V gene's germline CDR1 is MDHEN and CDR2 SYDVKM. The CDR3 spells CASSLEVWPRGTEAFF. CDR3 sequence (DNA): TGTGCCAGCAGTTTGGAGGTTTGGCCTCGGGGGACTGAAGCTTTCTTT.

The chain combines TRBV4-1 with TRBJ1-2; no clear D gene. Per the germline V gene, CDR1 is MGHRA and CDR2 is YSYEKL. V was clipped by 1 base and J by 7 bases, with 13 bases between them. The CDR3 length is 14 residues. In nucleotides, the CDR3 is TGCGCCAGCAGCCAAGCACGGTCTTCGATTGGCTACACCTTC. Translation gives CASSQARSSIGYTF.

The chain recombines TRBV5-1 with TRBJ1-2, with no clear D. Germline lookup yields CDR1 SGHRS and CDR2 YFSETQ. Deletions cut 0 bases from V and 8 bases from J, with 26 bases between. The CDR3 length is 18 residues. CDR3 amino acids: CASSLEPMYQRLTDGYTF. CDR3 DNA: TGCGCCAGCAGCTTGGAACCAATGTATCAGCGGCTAACGGACGGCTACACCTTC.

CDR3 in DNA: TGTGCCAGCAGTGAAATGAAGACAGCCAAGAACTCCTACAATGAGCAGTTCTTC. Its translation: CASSEMKTAKNSYNEQFF. This chain joins TRBV25-1 and TRBJ2-1, with a weak D call TRBD1 (5 bases). Trimming stripped 2 bases from V and 0 bases from J, with 17 bases between. This CDR3 region has 18 residues. The germline V gene has CDR1 MGHDK and CDR2 SYGVNS.

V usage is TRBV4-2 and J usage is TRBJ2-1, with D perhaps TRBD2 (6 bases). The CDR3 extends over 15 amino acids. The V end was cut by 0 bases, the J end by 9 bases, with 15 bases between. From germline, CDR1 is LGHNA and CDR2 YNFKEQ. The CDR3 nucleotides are TGTGCCAGCAGCCAAGATCGGGGGAACAGTGGTGAGCAGTTCTTC. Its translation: CASSQDRGNSGEQFF.

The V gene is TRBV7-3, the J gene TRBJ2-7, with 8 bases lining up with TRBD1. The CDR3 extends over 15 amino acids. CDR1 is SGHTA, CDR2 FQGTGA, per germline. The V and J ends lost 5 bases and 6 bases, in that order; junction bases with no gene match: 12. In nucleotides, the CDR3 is TGTGCCAGCAGCCCGAACTCCGGGACAGGTTCCGAGCAGTACTTC. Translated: CASSPNSGTGSEQYF.

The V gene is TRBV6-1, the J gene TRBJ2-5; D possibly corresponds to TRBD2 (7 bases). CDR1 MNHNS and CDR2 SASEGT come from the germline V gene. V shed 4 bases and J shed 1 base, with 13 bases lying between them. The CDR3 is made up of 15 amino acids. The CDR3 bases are TGTGCCAGCAGTGTCCAGGCGGGGGCCCAAGAGACCCAGTACTTC. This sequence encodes CASSVQAGAQETQYF.

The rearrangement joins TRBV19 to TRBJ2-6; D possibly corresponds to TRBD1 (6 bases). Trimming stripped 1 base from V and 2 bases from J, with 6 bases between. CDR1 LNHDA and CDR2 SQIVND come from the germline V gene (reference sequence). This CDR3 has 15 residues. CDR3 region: CASSIGQAGANVLTF. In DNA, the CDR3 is TGTGCCAGTAGTATAGGACAGGCTGGGGCCAACGTCCTGACTTTC.

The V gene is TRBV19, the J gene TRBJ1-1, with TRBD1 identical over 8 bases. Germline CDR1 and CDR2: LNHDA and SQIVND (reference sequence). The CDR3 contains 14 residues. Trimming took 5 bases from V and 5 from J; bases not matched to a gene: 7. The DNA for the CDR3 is TGTGCCAGTAGTTCGTGGACAGGGAAGACTGAAGCTTTCTTT. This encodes CASSSWTGKTEAFF.

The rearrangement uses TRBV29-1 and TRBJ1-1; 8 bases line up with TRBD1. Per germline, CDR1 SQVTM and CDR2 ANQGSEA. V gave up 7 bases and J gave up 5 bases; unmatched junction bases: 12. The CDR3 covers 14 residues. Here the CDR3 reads CSARRQGIGTEAFF. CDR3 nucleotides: TGCAGCGCCCGAAGACAGGGGATAGGGACTGAAGCTTTCTTT.

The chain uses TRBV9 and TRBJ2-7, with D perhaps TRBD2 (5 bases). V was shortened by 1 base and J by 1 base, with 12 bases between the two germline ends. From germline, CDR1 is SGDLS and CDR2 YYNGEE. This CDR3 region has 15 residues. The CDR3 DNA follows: TGTGCCAGCAGCGTATCAGAGCGGCCTTCCTACGAGCAGTACTTC. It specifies CASSVSERPSYEQYF.

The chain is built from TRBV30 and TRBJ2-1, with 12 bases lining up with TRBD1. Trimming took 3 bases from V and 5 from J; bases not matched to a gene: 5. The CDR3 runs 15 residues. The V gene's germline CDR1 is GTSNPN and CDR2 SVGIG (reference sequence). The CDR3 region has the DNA TGTGCCTGGAGGGGGACAGGGGGCCCCGACAATGAGCAGTTCTTC. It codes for CAWRGTGGPDNEQFF.

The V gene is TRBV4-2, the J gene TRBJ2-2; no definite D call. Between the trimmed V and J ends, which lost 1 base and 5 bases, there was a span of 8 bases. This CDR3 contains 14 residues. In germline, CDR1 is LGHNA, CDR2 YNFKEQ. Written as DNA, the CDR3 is TGTGCCAGCAGCCAAGTCTCCCTTACCGGGGAGCTGTTTTTT. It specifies CASSQVSLTGELFF.

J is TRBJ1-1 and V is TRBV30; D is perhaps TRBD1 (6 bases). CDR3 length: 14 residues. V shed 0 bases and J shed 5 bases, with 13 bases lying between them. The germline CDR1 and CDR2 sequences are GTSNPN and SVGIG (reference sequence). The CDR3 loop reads CAWSVNREGTEAFF. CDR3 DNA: TGTGCCTGGAGTGTAAACAGGGAAGGAACTGAAGCTTTCTTT.

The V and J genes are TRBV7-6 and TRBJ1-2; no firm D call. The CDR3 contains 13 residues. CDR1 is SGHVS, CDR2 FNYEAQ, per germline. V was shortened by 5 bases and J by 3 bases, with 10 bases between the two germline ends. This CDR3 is CASSPTSDYGYTF. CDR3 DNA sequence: TGTGCCAGCAGCCCAACCTCGGACTATGGCTACACCTTC.

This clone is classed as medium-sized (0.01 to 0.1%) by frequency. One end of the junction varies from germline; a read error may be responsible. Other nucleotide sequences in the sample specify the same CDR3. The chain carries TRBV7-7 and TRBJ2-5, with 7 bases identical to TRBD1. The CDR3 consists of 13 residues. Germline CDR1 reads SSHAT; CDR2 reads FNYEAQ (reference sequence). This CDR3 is CASSLGQQETQYF. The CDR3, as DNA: TGTGCTAGCAGCTTGGGACAGCAAGAGACCCAGTACTTC.

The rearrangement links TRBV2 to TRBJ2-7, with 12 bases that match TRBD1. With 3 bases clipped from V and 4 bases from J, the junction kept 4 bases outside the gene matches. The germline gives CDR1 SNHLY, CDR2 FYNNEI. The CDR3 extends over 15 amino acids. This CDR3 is CASSDGDRGLYEQYF. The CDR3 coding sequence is TGTGCCAGCAGTGATGGGGACAGGGGGCTGTACGAGCAGTACTTC. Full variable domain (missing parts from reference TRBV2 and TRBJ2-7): EPEVTQTPSHQVTQMGQEVILRCVPISNHLYFYWYRQILGQKVEFLVSFYNNEISEKSEIFDDQFSVERPDGSNFTLKIRSTKLEDSAMYFCASSDGDRGLYEQYFGPGTRLTVT.

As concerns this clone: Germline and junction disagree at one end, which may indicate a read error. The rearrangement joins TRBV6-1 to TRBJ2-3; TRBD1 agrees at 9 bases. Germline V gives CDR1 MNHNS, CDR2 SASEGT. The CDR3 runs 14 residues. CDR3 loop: CASREGTGTDTQYF. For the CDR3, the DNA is TGTGCCAGCAGGGAAGGGACAGGGACAGATACGCAGTATTTT.

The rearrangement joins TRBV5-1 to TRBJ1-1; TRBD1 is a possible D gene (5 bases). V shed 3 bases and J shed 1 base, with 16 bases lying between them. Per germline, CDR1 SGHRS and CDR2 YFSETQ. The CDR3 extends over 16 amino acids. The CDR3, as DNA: TGCGCCAGCAGCTGGGAACCGGGGGTAAGGAACACTGAAGCTTTCTTT. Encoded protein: CASSWEPGVRNTEAFF. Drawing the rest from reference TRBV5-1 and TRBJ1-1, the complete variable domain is KAGVTQTPRYLIKTRGQQVTLSCSPISGHRSVSWYQQTPGQGLQFLFEYFSETQRNKGNFPGRFSGRQFSNSRSEMNVSTLELGDSALYLCASSWEPGVRNTEAFFGQGTRLTVV.

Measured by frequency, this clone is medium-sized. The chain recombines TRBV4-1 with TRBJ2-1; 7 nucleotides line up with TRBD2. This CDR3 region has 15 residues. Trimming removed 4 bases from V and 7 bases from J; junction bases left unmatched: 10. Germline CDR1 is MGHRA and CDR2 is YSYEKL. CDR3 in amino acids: CASSPRWEGGNEQFF. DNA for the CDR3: TGCGCCAGCAGCCCCCGCTGGGAGGGAGGGAATGAGCAGTTCTTC.

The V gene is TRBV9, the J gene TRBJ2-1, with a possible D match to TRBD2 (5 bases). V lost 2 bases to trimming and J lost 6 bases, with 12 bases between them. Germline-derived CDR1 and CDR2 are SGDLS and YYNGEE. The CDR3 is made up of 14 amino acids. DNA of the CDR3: TGTGCCAGCAGCGTCGCAGGAGGTAGCAATGAGCAGTTCTTC. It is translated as CASSVAGGSNEQFF.

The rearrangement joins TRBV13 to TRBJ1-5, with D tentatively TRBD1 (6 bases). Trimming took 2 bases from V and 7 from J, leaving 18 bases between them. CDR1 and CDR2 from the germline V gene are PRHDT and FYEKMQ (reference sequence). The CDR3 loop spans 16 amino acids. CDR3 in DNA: TGTGCCAGCAGCTTACGTTTGGGGGGGGCCTCGCAGCCCCAGCATTTT. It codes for CASSLRLGGASQPQHF.

Here the CDR3 DNA reads TGCGCCAGCAGCCAAGAGTCGGGACAGGGCCCGTACTTC. Translation gives CASSQESGQGPYF. V usage is TRBV4-1 and J usage is TRBJ2-7, with 9 bases that match TRBD1. This CDR3 region has 13 residues. CDR1 and CDR2 (germline): MGHRA, YSYEKL. J gave up 12 bases and V 0 bases, and 6 bases lay outside the gene matches.

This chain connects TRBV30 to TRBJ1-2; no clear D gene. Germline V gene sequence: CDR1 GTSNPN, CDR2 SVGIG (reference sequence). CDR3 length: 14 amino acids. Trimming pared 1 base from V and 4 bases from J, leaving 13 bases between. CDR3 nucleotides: TGTGCCTGGAGTGCTAAGTCCGGACTCTATGGCTACACCTTC. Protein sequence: CAWSAKSGLYGYTF.

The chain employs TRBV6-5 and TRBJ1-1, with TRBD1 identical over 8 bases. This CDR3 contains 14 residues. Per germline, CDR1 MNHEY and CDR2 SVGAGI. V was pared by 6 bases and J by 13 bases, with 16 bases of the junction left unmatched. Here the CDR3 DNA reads TGTGCCAGCAGCCTAATGGGTGCGACAGGGGAAATTTTCTTT. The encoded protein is CASSLMGATGEIFF.

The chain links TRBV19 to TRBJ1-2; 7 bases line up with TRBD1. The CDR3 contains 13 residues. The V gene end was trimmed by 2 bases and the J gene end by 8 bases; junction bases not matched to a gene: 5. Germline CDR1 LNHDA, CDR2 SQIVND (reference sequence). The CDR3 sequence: CASSIRTGRGYTF. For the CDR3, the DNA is TGTGCCAGTAGTATACGGACAGGAAGAGGCTACACCTTC.